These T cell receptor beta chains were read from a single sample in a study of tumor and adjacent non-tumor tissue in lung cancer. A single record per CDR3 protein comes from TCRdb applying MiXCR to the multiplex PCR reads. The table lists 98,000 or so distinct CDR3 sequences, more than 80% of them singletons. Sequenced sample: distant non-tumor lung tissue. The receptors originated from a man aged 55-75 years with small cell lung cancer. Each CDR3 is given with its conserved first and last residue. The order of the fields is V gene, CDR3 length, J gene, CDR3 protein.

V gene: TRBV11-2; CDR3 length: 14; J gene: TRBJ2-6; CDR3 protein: CVSSKESGVNVLTF
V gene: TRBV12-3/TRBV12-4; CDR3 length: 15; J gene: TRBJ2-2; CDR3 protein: CASSNDMLHTGKLFF
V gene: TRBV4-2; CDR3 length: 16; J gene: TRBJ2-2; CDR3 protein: CANIQDLRANTRELFF
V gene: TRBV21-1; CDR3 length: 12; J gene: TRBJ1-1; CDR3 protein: CASSKKYTEVFF
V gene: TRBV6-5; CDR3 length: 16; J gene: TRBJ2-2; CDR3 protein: CASTLGGGSDTGELFF
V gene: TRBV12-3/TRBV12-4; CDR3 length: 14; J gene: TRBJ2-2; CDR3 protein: CASSYRQDIGELLF
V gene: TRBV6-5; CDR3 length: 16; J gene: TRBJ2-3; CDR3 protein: CVSSRLAGESIDTQYF
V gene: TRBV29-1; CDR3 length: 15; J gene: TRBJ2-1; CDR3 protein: CTNAGTDLMYNEQIF
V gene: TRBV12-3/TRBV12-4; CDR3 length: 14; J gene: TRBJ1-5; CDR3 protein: CASTLSGREQPQHF
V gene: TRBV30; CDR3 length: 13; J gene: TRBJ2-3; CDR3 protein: CAWPRGREDTQYF
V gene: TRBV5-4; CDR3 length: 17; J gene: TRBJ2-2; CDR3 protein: CASSRAGGRTNTGELFF
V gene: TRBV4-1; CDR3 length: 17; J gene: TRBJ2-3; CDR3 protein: CASNLPALRSNTDTQYF
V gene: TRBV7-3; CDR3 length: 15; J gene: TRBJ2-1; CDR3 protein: CASSSRGATYNEQFF
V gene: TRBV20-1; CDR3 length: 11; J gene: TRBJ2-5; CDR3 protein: CNAHGRETQYF
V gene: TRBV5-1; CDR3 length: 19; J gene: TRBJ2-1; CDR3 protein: CASSFEGGPLEGSYNEQFF
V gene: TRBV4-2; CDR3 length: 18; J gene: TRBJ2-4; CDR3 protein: CASSLRGTGERAKNIQYF
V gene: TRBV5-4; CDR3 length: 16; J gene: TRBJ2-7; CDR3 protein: CACSLGASGVFYEQYF
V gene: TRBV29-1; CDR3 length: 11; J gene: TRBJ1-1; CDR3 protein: CSGWQNTEVFF
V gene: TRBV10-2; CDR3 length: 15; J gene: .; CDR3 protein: CASNDRGGSNYEQFF
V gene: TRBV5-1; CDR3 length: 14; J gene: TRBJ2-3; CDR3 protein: CASSRDKGTDTQYF
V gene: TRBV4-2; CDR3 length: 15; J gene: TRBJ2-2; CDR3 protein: CASSQEGGSIGELFF
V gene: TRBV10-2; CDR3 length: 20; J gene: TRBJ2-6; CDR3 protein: CASSESGTNGTRSVANVLTF
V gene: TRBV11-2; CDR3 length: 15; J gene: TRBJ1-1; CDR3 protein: CASSSPAGMNTEAFF
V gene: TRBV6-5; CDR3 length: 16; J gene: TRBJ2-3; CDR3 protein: CVGSYWGQAGTDTQYF
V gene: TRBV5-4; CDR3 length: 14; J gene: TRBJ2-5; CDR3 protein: CDSSFRGGEETQYF
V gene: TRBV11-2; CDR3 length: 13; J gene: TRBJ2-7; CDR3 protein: CANSLGVTYERYF
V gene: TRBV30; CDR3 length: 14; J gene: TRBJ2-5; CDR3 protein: CAWSVFVAQETQYF
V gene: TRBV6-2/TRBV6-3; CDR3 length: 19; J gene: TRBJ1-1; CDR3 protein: CASSYSAFRGEKGNTEALF
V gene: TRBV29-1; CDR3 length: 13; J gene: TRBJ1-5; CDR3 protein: CSTSRDRGQPQHF
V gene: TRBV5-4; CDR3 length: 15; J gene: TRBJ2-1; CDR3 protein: CASGTGTPLENEQFF
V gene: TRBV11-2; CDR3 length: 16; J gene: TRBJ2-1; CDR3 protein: CASSMGLAGGSGEQFF
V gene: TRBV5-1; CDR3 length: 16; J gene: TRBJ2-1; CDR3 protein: CASREQTSGSMYEQFF
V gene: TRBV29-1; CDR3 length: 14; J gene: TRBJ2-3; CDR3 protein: CSYGKAGLTDAQYF
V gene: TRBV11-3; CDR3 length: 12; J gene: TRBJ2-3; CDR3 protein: CASSHPRSTQDF
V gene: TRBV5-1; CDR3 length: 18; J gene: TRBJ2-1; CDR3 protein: CASSLYGTSGSTYNEQLF
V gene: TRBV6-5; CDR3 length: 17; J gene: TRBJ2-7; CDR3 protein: CASSRHPSSGDNDEQYF
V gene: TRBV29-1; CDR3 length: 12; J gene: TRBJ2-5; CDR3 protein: CSVSEGRETQYF
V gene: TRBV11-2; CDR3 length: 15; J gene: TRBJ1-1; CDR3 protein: CASSLVTGGYTETFF
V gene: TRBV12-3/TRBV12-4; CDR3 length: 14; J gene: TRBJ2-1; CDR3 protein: CASSFGTEHDDQFF
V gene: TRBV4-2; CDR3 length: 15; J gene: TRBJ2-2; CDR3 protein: CASKLTGDDGGELAF